The 32 T cell receptor beta chains below were found in one sample sequenced in a study of OX40 agonist ivuxolimab in advanced cancers. Profiling relied on immunoSEQ multiplex PCR, and the TCRdb table lists in-frame clones only, not all of them. Of about 83,000 clones listed, roughly four fifths were seen once; the top ten hold roughly 1.7%. Sample: CD4+ or CD8+ T cells sorted from blood, taken in a trial of the OX40 agonist ivuxolimab. The receptors were sampled from an adult with an advanced solid tumor such as melanoma, head and neck, liver or kidney cancer.

This sequence joins TRBV19 and TRBJ2-3; TRBD2 aligns across 11 bases. CDR1 LNHDA and CDR2 SQIVND come from the germline V gene (reference sequence). Trimming removed 3 bases from V and 6 bases from J; junction bases left unmatched: 5. CDR3 size: 15 residues. The CDR3 protein is CASSIRASGGDTQYF. In nucleotides, the CDR3 is TGTGCCAGTAGTATTCGGGCTAGCGGGGGGGATACGCAGTATTTT.

This clone was seen only a few times. The chain joins TRBV19 to TRBJ2-2; possible D gene TRBD1, 6 bases. Between the trimmed V and J ends, which lost 2 bases and 2 bases, there was a span of 15 bases. Germline V lookup: CDR1 LNHDA, CDR2 SQIVND (reference sequence). The CDR3 extends over 17 amino acids. The CDR3 DNA follows: TGTGCCAGTAGTATACGGGTGGACAGACTAAACACCGGGGAGCTGTTTTTT. Encoded protein: CASSIRVDRLNTGELFF.

This clone occurred a few times. The chain has TRBV10-3 and TRBJ2-1; a possible D gene is TRBD1 (6 bases). Trimming pared 1 base from V and 6 bases from J, leaving 10 bases between. This CDR3 is built from 14 residues. Germline V gene data show CDR1 as ENHRY and CDR2 as SYGVKD. The CDR3 sequence is CAISEYQTGNEQFF. The CDR3, as DNA: TGTGCCATCAGTGAGTACCAGACAGGCAATGAGCAGTTCTTC.

V gene TRBV7-6 combines with J gene TRBJ2-1, with a possible D match to TRBD2 (6 bases). The V end was cut by 2 bases, the J end by 5 bases, with 10 bases between. This CDR3 has 14 amino acids. Germline CDR1 reads SGHVS; CDR2 reads FNYEAQ. In nucleotides, the CDR3 is TGTGCCAGCAGCTTAAACGAGCGGGACAATGAGCAGTTCTTC. It codes for CASSLNERDNEQFF.

The CDR3 DNA reads as TGTGCCAGCAGCAGTGCCAGGGGGCCCGAGCAGTACTTC. Amino acid sequence: CASSSARGPEQYF. V usage is TRBV21-1 and J usage is TRBJ2-7; the tabulated D call, TRBD1, remains unverified against the DNA. TRBV21-1 is a listed pseudogene. There are 13 residues in the CDR3.

V and J are TRBV11-2 and TRBJ1-1; no clear D gene. V lost 1 base, J lost 8 bases, and 11 bases lay in between. The germline V gene encodes CDR1 SGHAT and CDR2 FQNNGV. The CDR3 is made up of 13 amino acids. CDR3 amino acids: CASSLGRHAEAFF. Written as DNA, the CDR3 is TGTGCCAGCAGCTTAGGAAGACATGCCGAAGCTTTCTTT.

The chain carries TRBV9 and TRBJ1-2; D perhaps matches TRBD1 (5 bases). Germline V CDR1 and CDR2: SGDLS, YYNGEE. The CDR3 consists of 19 residues. V lost 0 bases and J lost 7, with 28 bases in between. CDR3 DNA: TGTGCCAGCAGCGTAGCTACGGCGGGGGTTTGGGCGGGGAGCGGTGGCTACACCTTC. Its protein product is CASSVATAGVWAGSGGYTF.

The chain combines TRBV25-1 with TRBJ2-3; 7 bases are a match to TRBD2. The CDR3 contains 18 residues. Germline-derived CDR1 and CDR2 are MGHDK and SYGVNS. Trimming took 0 bases from V and 1 from J; bases not matched to a gene: 10. CDR3 nucleotide sequence: TGTGCCAGCAGTGAATACCCAAGAGCTAGCGGCCGCACAGATACGCAGTATTTT. Protein: CASSEYPRASGRTDTQYF.

This clone has just one count. V and J are TRBV28 and TRBJ1-6; weak D call: TRBD1 (6 bases). The CDR3 has 13 residues. Germline V CDR1 and CDR2: MDHEN, SYDVKM. Trimming pared 5 bases from V and 9 bases from J, leaving 11 bases between. In DNA, the CDR3 is TGTGCCAGCAGTCCGCGGACAGTTTCACCCCTCCACTTT. This translates into CASSPRTVSPLHF.

The chain is built from TRBV28 and TRBJ2-7, with D possibly being TRBD1 (6 bases). The CDR3 length is 14 residues. Per the germline V gene, CDR1 is MDHEN and CDR2 is SYDVKM. V was cut by 1 base and J by 8 bases, with 15 bases left in between. CDR3 coding DNA: TGTGCCAGCAGTTTATCGGACAGCCGTTTGAAGCAGTACTTC. It translates to CASSLSDSRLKQYF.

For the CDR3, the DNA is TGTGCCAGCAGCTTGGTGGAGGGGCGCACACAAGAGACCCAGTACTTC. Translating it yields CASSLVEGRTQETQYF. V is TRBV5-4 and J is TRBJ2-5, with a tentative D call TRBD2 (6 bases). Trimming pared 0 bases from V and 2 bases from J, leaving 14 bases between. The CDR3 totals 16 residues. CDR1 and CDR2 (germline): SGHNT, YYREEE (reference sequence).

The chain joins TRBV27 to TRBJ2-5; 9 bases align to TRBD1. The germline V gene encodes CDR1 MNHEY and CDR2 SMNVEV (reference sequence). V shed 7 bases and J 2 bases; nucleotides not matched to a gene: 17. The CDR3 is 18 amino acids. CDR3 sequence (DNA): TGTGCCAGCACCGTCACAGGGGGCTCTTACTTTTTACAAGAGACCCAGTACTTC. Protein: CASTVTGGSYFLQETQYF.

V gene TRBV27 combines with J gene TRBJ2-3, with unresolved D. In germline, CDR1 is MNHEY, CDR2 SMNVEV (reference sequence). CDR3 size: 13 residues. The V gene lost 5 bases and the J gene lost 3 bases, with 9 bases spanning the gap. The CDR3 is CASSPLRTDTQYF. The CDR3 DNA is TGTGCCAGCAGTCCCCTTCGTACAGATACGCAGTATTTT.

The chain is built from TRBV15 and TRBJ2-2; 9 bases match TRBD1. J gave up 1 base and V 2 bases, and 5 bases lay outside the gene matches. This CDR3 region has 17 residues. Germline-derived CDR1 and CDR2 are LNHNV and YYDKDF (reference sequence). The CDR3 sequence is CATSRSPGQGNTGELFF. CDR3 in DNA: TGTGCCACCAGCAGATCACCGGGACAGGGGAACACCGGGGAGCTGTTTTTT.

The rearrangement links TRBV7-3 to TRBJ2-5, with 11 bases identical to TRBD2. The ends lost 5 bases at V and 1 base at J; junction bases unmatched: 3. The CDR3 runs 15 residues. Germline V lookup: CDR1 SGHTA, CDR2 FQGTGA. This CDR3 reads CASSLLAGVQETQYF. In DNA, the CDR3 is TGTGCCAGCAGCCTACTAGCGGGGGTCCAAGAGACCCAGTACTTC.

This sequence joins TRBV14 and TRBJ1-4; 9 nucleotides agree with TRBD1. The CDR3 has 22 amino acids. The trim removed 2 bases at V and 0 bases at J, leaving 19 bases unmatched. Germline values: CDR1 SGHDN, CDR2 FVKESK. CDR3 protein: CASSQYKPTGTGLFPTNEKLFF. DNA for the CDR3: TGTGCCAGCAGCCAATATAAACCAACCGGGACAGGGCTATTTCCAACTAATGAAAAACTGTTTTTT. Drawing the rest from reference TRBV14 and TRBJ1-4, the complete variable domain is EAGVTQFPSHSVIEKGQTVTLRCDPISGHDNLYWYRRVMGKEIKFLLHFVKESKQDESGMPNNRFLAERTGGTYSTLKVQPAELEDSGVYFCASSQYKPTGTGLFPTNEKLFFGSGTQLSVL.

This chain uses TRBV9 with TRBJ2-1; the D gene is possibly TRBD2 (6 bases). The CDR3 extends over 15 amino acids. Per germline, CDR1 SGDLS and CDR2 YYNGEE. Trimming cost V 0 bases and J 2 bases, with 9 bases left between them. The CDR3 DNA reads as TGTGCCAGCAGCGTAGGGCGGGGTCCCTACAATGAGCAGTTCTTC. Amino acids: CASSVGRGPYNEQFF.

V is TRBV2 and J is TRBJ1-6; tentatively, D is TRBD1 (5 bases). From germline, CDR1 is SNHLY and CDR2 FYNNEI. V dropped 7 bases and J dropped 8 bases, with 15 bases sitting between them. The CDR3 length is 14 residues. The CDR3 DNA reads TGTGCCAGCACTATGAACGGCAGGGATTCACCCCTCCACTTT. Its protein product is CASTMNGRDSPLHF.

The V and J genes are TRBV29-1 and TRBJ1-2; TRBD1 aligns across 7 bases. Trimming cost V 3 bases and J 3 bases; bases outside gene matches: 7. This CDR3 is built from 14 residues. The V gene's germline CDR1 is SQVTM and CDR2 ANQGSEA. The CDR3 here is CSVEKRGRDYGYTF. Written as DNA, the CDR3 is TGCAGCGTTGAGAAAAGGGGGCGCGACTATGGCTACACCTTC.

CDR3 region: CATGWGTGDGEQYF. CDR3 sequence (DNA): TGTGCCACCGGGTGGGGGACAGGGGATGGCGAGCAGTACTTC. The chain carries TRBV10-3 and TRBJ2-7, with 10 positions matching TRBD1. Losses at the gene ends were 10 bases for V and 6 bases for J; bases not matched to a gene: 12. CDR1 and CDR2 (germline): ENHRY, SYGVKD. There are 14 residues in the CDR3.

The rearrangement links TRBV19 to TRBJ1-3; 7 nucleotides match TRBD1. Germline V gives CDR1 LNHDA, CDR2 SQIVND (reference sequence). The CDR3 loop spans 15 amino acids. Unmatched junction bases numbered 7, after V lost 4 bases and J lost 4 bases. CDR3 loop: CASSTGQRLGNTIYF. The CDR3 DNA follows: TGTGCCAGTAGTACGGGACAGAGACTCGGAAACACCATATATTTT.

The rearrangement links TRBV10-3 to TRBJ2-1, with TRBD2 identical over 10 bases. V lost 4 bases, J lost 2 bases, and 11 bases stayed unmatched. CDR1 and CDR2 (germline): ENHRY, SYGVKD. The CDR3 has 18 amino acids. CDR3 bases: TGTGCCATCAGTGGAGGATCACAAACTAGCGGGGCCTACAATGAGCAGTTCTTC. Protein sequence: CAISGGSQTSGAYNEQFF.

V is TRBV5-1 and J is TRBJ2-3; 15 nucleotides match TRBD2. The V and J ends lost 6 bases and 0 bases, in that order; junction bases with no gene match: 11. Germline values: CDR1 SGHRS, CDR2 YFSETQ. The CDR3 extends over 19 amino acids. The CDR3 bases are TGCGCCAGCAAGTGGAGCGGGACTAGCGGGGGGCTGAGCACAGATACGCAGTATTTT. It codes for CASKWSGTSGGLSTDTQYF.

The chain has TRBV5-4 and TRBJ2-3, with 9 bases matching TRBD2. J was trimmed by 4 bases and V by 1 base; bases with no gene match: 7. Germline V lookup: CDR1 SGHNT, CDR2 YYREEE (reference sequence). The CDR3 runs 16 residues. The CDR3 region is CASSLRRGGESDTQYF. The DNA for the CDR3 is TGTGCCAGCAGCTTGCGGCGGGGGGGCGAGTCAGATACGCAGTATTTT.

The chain links TRBV18 to TRBJ1-4; no clear D. Trimming pared 2 bases from V and 7 bases from J, leaving 23 bases between. CDR1 and CDR2 from the germline V gene are KGHSH and LQKENI. This CDR3 is built from 18 residues. This CDR3 reads CASSPGEGPVRAAEKLFF. The CDR3 nucleotides read TGTGCCAGCTCACCAGGCGAGGGCCCGGTCCGGGCCGCTGAAAAACTGTTTTTT.

J is TRBJ2-2 and V is TRBV5-1; D is uncertain. The germline V gene encodes CDR1 SGHRS and CDR2 YFSETQ. The CDR3 contains 12 residues. V was trimmed by 4 bases and J by 0 bases, leaving 1 base between them. DNA of the CDR3: TGCGCCAGCAGCACGAACACCGGGGAGCTGTTTTTT. It encodes CASSTNTGELFF.

This clone was found once. The V gene is TRBV4-1, the J gene TRBJ2-3; D ambiguous. V lost 3 bases and J lost 0, with 7 bases in between. Germline V gene data show CDR1 as MGHRA and CDR2 as YSYEKL. The length of the CDR3 is 14 residues. As DNA, the CDR3 is TGCGCCAGCAGCCAGATAACTAGCACAGATACGCAGTATTTT. It is translated as CASSQITSTDTQYF.

Only one count was recorded for this clone. The V gene is TRBV30, the J gene TRBJ1-1, with D maybe TRBD1 (5 bases). The germline CDR1 and CDR2 sequences are GTSNPN and SVGIG (reference sequence). V lost 8 bases and J 1 base, leaving 14 bases between the germline ends. This CDR3 is 13 amino acids long. Here the CDR3 reads CARRGTANTEAFF. CDR3 bases: TGTGCCCGACGCGGGACGGCGAACACTGAAGCTTTCTTT.

This rearrangement joins TRBV29-1 to TRBJ1-2; D possibly corresponds to TRBD1 (5 bases). Germline V CDR1 and CDR2: SQVTM, ANQGSEA. The germline V and J ends were trimmed by 6 bases and 8 bases, with 10 bases remaining between them. This CDR3 region has 10 residues. The CDR3 is CSVRGQGYTF. CDR3 nucleotide sequence: TGCAGCGTAAGGGGTCAGGGCTACACCTTC.

The chain employs TRBV11-2 and TRBJ2-3; the D is unclear. V dropped 6 bases and J dropped 5 bases, with 6 bases sitting between them. CDR3 size: 11 residues. CDR1 and CDR2 from the germline V gene are SGHAT and FQNNGV. In DNA form, the CDR3 reads TGTGCCAGCAGAGGTCAAGATACGCAGTATTTT. Amino acid sequence: CASRGQDTQYF.

The genes are TRBV11-3 and TRBJ2-3; D not certain. Germline values: CDR1 SGHNT, CDR2 YENEEA. The CDR3 loop spans 13 amino acids. V lost 5 bases to trimming and J lost 1 base, with 7 bases between them. The CDR3 spells CASSPRRTDTQYF. CDR3 sequence (DNA): TGTGCCAGCAGCCCCAGACGCACAGATACGCAGTATTTT. The full variable domain, completed using reference TRBV11-3 and TRBJ2-3, is EAGVVQSPRYKIIEKKQPVAFWCNPISGHNTLYWYLQNLGQGPELLIRYENEEAVDDSQLPKDRFSAERLKGVDSTLKIQPAELGDSAVYLCASSPRRTDTQYFGPGTRLTVL.

This clone was seen a single time. The chain links TRBV9 to TRBJ1-4; D possibly corresponds to TRBD1 (5 bases). The CDR3 sequence is 13 residues long. The V gene's germline CDR1 is SGDLS and CDR2 YYNGEE. V gave up 4 bases and J gave up 6 bases, with 10 bases separating them. The CDR3 reads CASSMQGDEKLFF. The DNA for the CDR3 is TGTGCCAGCAGCATGCAGGGAGATGAAAAACTGTTTTTT.